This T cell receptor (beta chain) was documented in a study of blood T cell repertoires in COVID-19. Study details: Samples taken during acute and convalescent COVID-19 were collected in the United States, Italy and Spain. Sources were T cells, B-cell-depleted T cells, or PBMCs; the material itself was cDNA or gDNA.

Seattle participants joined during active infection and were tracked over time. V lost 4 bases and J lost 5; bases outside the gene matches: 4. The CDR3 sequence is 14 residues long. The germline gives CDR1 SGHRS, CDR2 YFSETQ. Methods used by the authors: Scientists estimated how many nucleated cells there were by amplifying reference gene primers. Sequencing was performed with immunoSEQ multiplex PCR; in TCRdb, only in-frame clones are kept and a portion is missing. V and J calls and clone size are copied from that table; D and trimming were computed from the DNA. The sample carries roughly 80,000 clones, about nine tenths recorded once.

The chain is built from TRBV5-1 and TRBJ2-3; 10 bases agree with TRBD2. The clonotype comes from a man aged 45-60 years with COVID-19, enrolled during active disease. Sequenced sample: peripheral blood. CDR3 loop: CASSLQREGDTQYF. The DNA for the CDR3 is TGCGCCAGCAGCCTACAGCGGGAGGGAGATACGCAGTATTTT.